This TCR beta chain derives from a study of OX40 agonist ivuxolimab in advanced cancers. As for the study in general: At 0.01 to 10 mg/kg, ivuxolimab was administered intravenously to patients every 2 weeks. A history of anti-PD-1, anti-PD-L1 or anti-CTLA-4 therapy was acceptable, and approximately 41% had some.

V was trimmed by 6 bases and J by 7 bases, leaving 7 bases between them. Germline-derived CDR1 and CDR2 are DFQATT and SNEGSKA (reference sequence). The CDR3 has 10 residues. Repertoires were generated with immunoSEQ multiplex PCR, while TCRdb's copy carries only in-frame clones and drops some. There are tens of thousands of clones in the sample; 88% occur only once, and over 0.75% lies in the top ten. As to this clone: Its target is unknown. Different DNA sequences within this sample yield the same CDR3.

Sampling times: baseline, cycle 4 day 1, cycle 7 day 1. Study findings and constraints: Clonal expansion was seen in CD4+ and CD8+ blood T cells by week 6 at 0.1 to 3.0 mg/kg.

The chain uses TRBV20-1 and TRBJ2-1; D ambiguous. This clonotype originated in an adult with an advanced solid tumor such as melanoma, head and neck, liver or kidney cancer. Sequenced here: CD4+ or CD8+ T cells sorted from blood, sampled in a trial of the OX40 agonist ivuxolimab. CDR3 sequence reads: CSASWNEQFF. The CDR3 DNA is TGCAGTGCCTCCTGGAATGAGCAGTTCTTC.